Below, one T cell receptor beta chain is given with its context. The antigen is unknown. CDR3 length equals 13 residues. Germline V lookup: CDR1 LNHDA, CDR2 SQIVND (reference sequence). The ends lost 7 bases at V and 7 bases at J; junction bases unmatched: 4. The data derive from a study of T cell responses to AZD1222 COVID-19 vaccine. General study findings and limits: The donor group comprised mostly white British people and more females; the analysis possibly underestimated clonal diversity. Recipients of two AZD1222 doses showed rising Spike-specific TCR breadth and depth. Unmutated variant regions reportedly attract nearly half of all spike-specific TCRs.

Only in-frame clones appear in the TCRdb table, and some are missing; sequencing was by immunoSEQ multiplex PCR. The table has some 140,000 clones, 85% to 95% seen once. This chain connects TRBV19 to TRBJ1-4; 9 nucleotides agree with TRBD1. The specimen was peripheral blood, collected 28 days after the second AZD1222 dose. The source of this sequence is an adult who received the AZD1222 COVID-19 vaccine. This CDR3 reads CASTGQGREKLFF. The CDR3 nucleotides are TGTGCCAGTACGGGACAGGGACGTGAAAAACTGTTTTTT.